What follows are 26 T cell receptor beta chains derived from one specimen sequenced in a study of T cell repertoires in aging, cancer and after chemotherapy. TRB rearrangements spanning V, D and J were amplified using mixed TRB-A/B primers. TCRdb passed the multiplex PCR reads through MiXCR, listing each CDR3 protein once. Of 3,000 to 3,500 distinct CDR3 sequences in the sample, around 45% are singletons; the top ten hold 34%. TCR beta rearrangements were amplified from peripheral blood genomic DNA. The sequencing sample was made of blood. The source of these receptors is a human donor with a blood cancer.

Judged by abundance, this clonotype is medium-sized. The chain joins TRBV29-1 to TRBJ2-3; D is perhaps TRBD2 (6 bases). This CDR3 region has 11 residues. The ends were cut back, 3 bases at V and 5 bases at J, with 6 bases in the middle. Germline CDR1 and CDR2: SQVTM and ANQGSEA. In nucleotides, the CDR3 is TGCAGCGTTGAGGGGGGAGATACGCAGTATTTT. Translation gives CSVEGGDTQYF.

The chain joins TRBV19 to TRBJ2-1; 11 nucleotides match TRBD2. In germline, CDR1 is LNHDA, CDR2 SQIVND (reference sequence). V lost 4 bases and J lost 5; bases outside the gene matches: 4. This CDR3 is built from 15 residues. The DNA of the CDR3 is TGTGCCAGTAGTAAGGGGACTAGCGGCCACAATGAGCAGTTCTTC. Encoded protein: CASSKGTSGHNEQFF.

The chain recombines TRBV5-4 with TRBJ1-1; 9 positions match TRBD1. V shed 3 bases, J shed 6 bases, and the junction held 9 bases outside the gene matches. The CDR3 has 15 residues. The germline V gene has CDR1 SGHNT and CDR2 YYREEE (reference sequence). CDR3 sequence: CASSSGDRVVAEAFF. The CDR3 coding sequence is TGTGCCAGCAGCTCTGGGGACAGGGTTGTTGCTGAAGCTTTCTTT.

The CDR3 spells CASSLGGSGVTYNEQFF. The CDR3 DNA sequence: TGTGCCAGCAGCTTGGGTGGTAGCGGGGTCACCTACAATGAGCAGTTCTTC. The chain employs TRBV5-4 and TRBJ2-1; TRBD2 aligns across 8 bases. Trimming removed 0 bases from V and 2 bases from J; junction bases left unmatched: 7. Per the germline V gene, CDR1 is SGHNT and CDR2 is YYREEE (reference sequence). This CDR3 has 17 residues.

CDR3 nucleotides: TGTGCCAGCCATACCGGGACAGGGTTCGGTGGCTACACCTTC. Residues: CASHTGTGFGGYTF. J is TRBJ1-2 and V is TRBV27; 9 bases match TRBD1. The CDR3 length is 14 residues. Germline CDR1 reads MNHEY; CDR2 reads SMNVEV (reference sequence). The V gene end was trimmed by 8 bases and the J gene end by 7 bases; junction bases not matched to a gene: 11.

This clonotype is termed large. V and J are TRBV19 and TRBJ2-2; possibly TRBD1 for D (6 bases). This CDR3 spans 13 amino acids. V shed 4 bases and J shed 4 bases, with 7 bases lying between them. Looked up from germline, CDR1 is LNHDA and CDR2 is SQIVND (reference sequence). The CDR3 loop reads CASSTTGTGELFF. CDR3 nucleotides: TGTGCCAGTAGTACGACAGGCACCGGGGAGCTGTTTTTT.

V and J are TRBV19 and TRBJ1-4; D unresolved. Trimming stripped 5 bases from V and 4 bases from J, with 5 bases between. CDR1 LNHDA and CDR2 SQIVND come from the germline V gene (reference sequence). The CDR3 spans 12 residues. As DNA, the CDR3 is TGTGCCAGTAGTCTCATTAATGAAAAACTGTTTTTT. Residues: CASSLINEKLFF.

There are a few counts of this clonotype. The chain carries TRBV15 and TRBJ2-1, with D possibly matching TRBD2 (6 bases). Germline assignment: CDR1 LNHNV and CDR2 YYDKDF (reference sequence). The CDR3 covers 14 residues. V was trimmed by 0 bases and J by 5 bases, leaving 8 bases between them. The CDR3 here is CATSRERLDNEQFF. The CDR3 region has the DNA TGTGCCACCAGCAGAGAGAGACTAGACAATGAGCAGTTCTTC.

This chain connects TRBV13 to TRBJ1-5; no firm D call. Trimming shortened V by 3 bases and J by 0 bases, and 9 bases separated the two germline ends. Germline V CDR1 and CDR2: PRHDT, FYEKMQ (reference sequence). The CDR3 totals 15 residues. The CDR3 DNA is TGTGCCAGCAGCTTTTGGATCCCTAGCAATCAGCCCCAGCATTTT. As protein: CASSFWIPSNQPQHF. Complete variable domain (other parts from reference TRBV13 and TRBJ1-5): AAGVIQSPRHLIKEKRETATLKCYPIPRHDTVYWYQQGPGQDPQFLISFYEKMQSDKGSIPDRFSAQQFSDYHSELNMSSLELGDSALYFCASSFWIPSNQPQHFGDGTRLSIL.

V is TRBV5-6 and J is TRBJ2-3; D uncertain. Germline V gives CDR1 SGHDT, CDR2 YYEEEE. V gave up 0 bases and J gave up 2 bases, with 7 bases separating them. The CDR3 spans 14 residues. The CDR3 here is CASSLGLTTDTQYF. CDR3 bases: TGTGCCAGCAGCTTGGGACTTACCACAGATACGCAGTATTTT. Combining the CDR3 with reference TRBV5-6 and TRBJ2-3 gives the whole variable domain DAGVTQSPTHLIKTRGQQVTLRCSPKSGHDTVSWYQQALGQGPQFIFQYYEEEERQRGNFPDRFSGHQFPNYSSELNVNALLLGDSALYLCASSLGLTTDTQYFGPGTRLTVL.

A few counts support this clonotype. The V and J genes are TRBV20-1 and TRBJ2-3; 7 bases fit TRBD2. Unmatched junction bases numbered 12, after V lost 4 bases and J lost 2 bases. The CDR3 length is 16 residues. Germline V gives CDR1 DFQATT, CDR2 SNEGSKA (reference sequence). The CDR3 bases are TGCAGTGCTACGTCGGTTTTTGGGAGGGACACAGATACGCAGTATTTT. It translates to CSATSVFGRDTDTQYF.

On this clonotype: A much larger clone differs from this one at a single base, so this may be a read error. The gene calls are TRBV29-1 and TRBJ2-2; perhaps TRBD2 as D (6 bases). The CDR3 is made up of 13 amino acids. Trimming took 5 bases from V and 7 from J, leaving 14 bases between them. CDR1 SQVTM and CDR2 ANQGSEA come from the germline V gene. CDR3 loop: CSVNQGGNGELFF. CDR3 DNA sequence: TGCAGCGTTAATCAGGGAGGAAACGGGGAGCTGTTTTTT.

Judged by abundance, this clonotype is medium-sized. The J gene is TRBJ2-5, the V gene TRBV6-5, with a weak D call TRBD2 (5 bases). The CDR3 has 15 residues. Trimming shortened V by 2 bases and J by 4 bases, and 14 bases separated the two germline ends. Germline CDR1 is MNHEY and CDR2 is SVGAGI. The CDR3 loop reads CASSYGVGVPETQYF. Written as DNA, the CDR3 is TGTGCCAGCAGTTACGGGGTCGGGGTTCCAGAGACCCAGTACTTC.

The DNA for the CDR3 is TGTGCCAGCAGCTGGGACAGTGATCAGCCCCAGCATTTT. This gives the protein CASSWDSDQPQHF. This sequence joins TRBV7-9 and TRBJ1-5, with TRBD1 matching over 7 bases. Germline CDR1 and CDR2: SEHNR and FQNEAQ (reference sequence). This CDR3 is built from 13 residues. Unmatched junction bases numbered 2, after V lost 4 bases and J lost 5 bases.

V is TRBV10-3 and J is TRBJ2-7; TRBD1 matches 7 bases. This CDR3 has 13 residues. Germline assignment: CDR1 ENHRY and CDR2 SYGVKD. V was pared by 6 bases and J by 0 bases, with 2 bases of the junction left unmatched. As DNA, the CDR3 is TGTGCCATCAGCCGACAGGGCTCCTACGAGCAGTACTTC. Translating gives CAISRQGSYEQYF.

J is TRBJ1-1 and V is TRBV6-2 or TRBV6-3; a weak D match, TRBD1 (6 bases). From germline, CDR1 is MNHEY and CDR2 SVGEGT. V dropped 7 bases and J dropped 2 bases, with 11 bases sitting between them. The CDR3 is 13 amino acids. CDR3 protein: CASTRQANTEAFF. The DNA for the CDR3 is TGTGCCAGCACCCGACAGGCCAACACTGAAGCTTTCTTT.

The chain couples TRBV5-6 to TRBJ2-7, with 8 positions matching TRBD2. The germline gives CDR1 SGHDT, CDR2 YYEEEE. Trimming removed 3 bases from V and 2 bases from J; junction bases left unmatched: 10. This CDR3 spans 16 amino acids. As DNA, the CDR3 is TGTGCCAGCAGCTCCCATGGGGCGGGAGGTCCCTACGAGCAGTACTTC. The encoded protein is CASSSHGAGGPYEQYF.

V gene TRBV12-3 or TRBV12-4 combines with J gene TRBJ2-4; perhaps TRBD1 as D (6 bases). This CDR3 is 14 amino acids long. V shed 3 bases and J shed 0 bases, with 6 bases lying between them. CDR3 DNA sequence: TGTGCCAGCAGTTTGGGGGCAGCCAAAAACATTCAGTACTTC. This encodes CASSLGAAKNIQYF.

This chain uses TRBV6-2 or TRBV6-3 with TRBJ2-3; no clear D. Looked up from germline, CDR1 is MNHEY and CDR2 is SVGEGT. The CDR3 runs 15 residues. V lost 5 bases to trimming and J lost 0 bases, with 12 bases between them. The CDR3 protein is CASSLQPDSTDTQYF. The CDR3 DNA reads as TGTGCCAGCAGTCTGCAGCCTGATAGCACAGATACGCAGTATTTT.

J is TRBJ1-1 and V is TRBV19; D gene uncertain. The CDR3 is made up of 13 amino acids. Between the trimmed V and J ends, which lost 3 bases and 6 bases, there was a span of 11 bases. The germline V gene encodes CDR1 LNHDA and CDR2 SQIVND (reference sequence). The DNA for the CDR3 is TGTGCCAGTAGTATCGGACCGAGCCCTGAAGCTTTCTTT. Its protein product is CASSIGPSPEAFF.

The sample holds a few counts of this clonotype. The chain employs TRBV5-4 and TRBJ2-7, with 9 bases lining up with TRBD1. The CDR3 has 18 amino acids. Losses at the gene ends were 1 base for V and 5 bases for J; bases not matched to a gene: 16. The germline gives CDR1 SGHNT, CDR2 YYREEE (reference sequence). The CDR3 nucleotides are TGTGCCAGCAGCTTGATGCTGGTGTTCGGGACAGGGAGCCACGAGCAGTACTTC. Translated: CASSLMLVFGTGSHEQYF.

The V gene is TRBV6-6, the J gene TRBJ1-1, with no clear D. This CDR3 comprises 15 residues. The V end lost 4 bases, the J end lost 0 bases, and 12 bases lay between the germline ends. The germline CDR1 and CDR2 sequences are MNHNY and SVGAGI (reference sequence). CDR3 nucleotide sequence: TGTGCCAGCAGTTCCCCCGGGAGTATGAACACTGAAGCTTTCTTT. This translates into CASSSPGSMNTEAFF.

J is TRBJ1-3 and V is TRBV30, with 8 nucleotides matching TRBD1. The CDR3 totals 15 residues. The V gene's germline CDR1 is GTSNPN and CDR2 SVGIG (reference sequence). Trimming cost V 2 bases and J 4 bases; bases outside gene matches: 7. CDR3 bases: TGTGCCTGGAGTTTCACAGGGGGGGCGGGAAACACCATATATTTT. It specifies CAWSFTGGAGNTIYF.

The V call is TRBV20-1, the J call TRBJ2-3, with D tentatively TRBD1 (6 bases). The germline V gene encodes CDR1 DFQATT and CDR2 SNEGSKA (reference sequence). The CDR3 contains 17 residues. The ends were cut back, 3 bases at V and 3 bases at J, with 22 bases in the middle. The CDR3 region is CSARVYRDTVLTDTQYF. DNA of the CDR3: TGCAGTGCTAGGGTCTACCGGGACACGGTTTTGACAGATACGCAGTATTTT.

This chain joins TRBV6-4 and TRBJ2-2; D remains ambiguous. Deletions cut 3 bases from V and 7 bases from J, with 6 bases between. The CDR3 covers 12 residues. Per the germline V gene, CDR1 is MRHNA and CDR2 is SNTAGT. CDR3 bases: TGTGCCAGCAGTGAGGATGGCGGGGAGCTGTTTTTT. Amino acids: CASSEDGGELFF.

This chain links TRBV11-1 with TRBJ2-7; D is unclear. The CDR3 contains 12 residues. The V end lost 3 bases, the J end lost 5 bases, and 8 bases lay between the germline ends. Germline values: CDR1 SGHAT, CDR2 FQDESV (reference sequence). DNA of the CDR3: TGTGCCAGCAGCTTGGTTGATAACGAGCAGTACTTC. It specifies CASSLVDNEQYF.